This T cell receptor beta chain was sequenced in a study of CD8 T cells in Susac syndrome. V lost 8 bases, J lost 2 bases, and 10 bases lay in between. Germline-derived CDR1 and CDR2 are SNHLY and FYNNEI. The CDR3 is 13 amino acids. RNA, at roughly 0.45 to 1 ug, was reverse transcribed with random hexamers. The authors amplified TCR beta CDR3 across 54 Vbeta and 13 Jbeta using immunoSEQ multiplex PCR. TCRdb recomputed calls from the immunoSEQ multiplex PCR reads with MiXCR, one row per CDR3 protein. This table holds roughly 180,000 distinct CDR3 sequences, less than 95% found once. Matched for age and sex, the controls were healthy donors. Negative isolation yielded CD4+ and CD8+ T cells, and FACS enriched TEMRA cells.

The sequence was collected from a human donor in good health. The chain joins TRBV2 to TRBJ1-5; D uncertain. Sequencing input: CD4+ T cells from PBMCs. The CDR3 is CASGGTGNQPQHF. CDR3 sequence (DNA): TGTGCCAGCGGCGGAACGGGCAATCAGCCCCAGCATTTT. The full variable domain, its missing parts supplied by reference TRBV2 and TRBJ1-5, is EPEVTQTPSHQVTQMGQEVILRCVPISNHLYFYWYRQILGQKVEFLVSFYNNEISEKSEIFDDQFSVERPDGSNFTLKIRSTKLEDSAMYFCASGGTGNQPQHFGDGTRLSIL.